The 32 T cell receptor beta chains in this list originate from one sample, sequenced in a study of T cells in Graves' hyperthyroidism and ophthalmopathy. Amplification of TCR beta CDR3 regions used RNA as the template. The HTBI set primed first-round TCR CDR3 RT-PCR. MiXCR, run by TCRdb on the multiplex PCR reads, gives a single entry per CDR3 protein. The data hold a few hundred thousand distinct CDR3 sequences, with about 18% observed a single time. Sequencing was done on a sample of blood. The receptor source for this set is a young man with Graves' ophthalmopathy.

As regards this clonotype: A much larger clone lies one base from this, so it may be a read error. The chain uses TRBV12-3 or TRBV12-4 and TRBJ1-4; the D is unclear. V was pared by 3 bases and J by 3 bases, with 11 bases between. The CDR3 contains 15 residues. The CDR3 DNA follows: TGTGCCAGCAGTTTCTTCCCTCGGGCTAATGAAAAACTGTTTTTT. This translates into CASSFFPRANEKLFF.

This clonotype has only one observation. The chain has TRBV5-1 and TRBJ2-3; 9 nucleotides align to TRBD2. J was trimmed by 5 bases and V by 7 bases; bases with no gene match: 11. Looked up from germline, CDR1 is SGHRS and CDR2 is YFSETQ. CDR3 length: 15 residues. CDR3 sequence reads: CASLGGGGQQDTQYF. CDR3 nucleotide sequence: TGCGCCAGCCTTGGCGGGGGGGGGCAGCAAGATACGCAGTATTTT.

This clonotype has only one observation. The V call is TRBV28, the J call TRBJ2-3, with TRBD1 matching 10 bases. The V gene end was trimmed by 10 bases and the J gene end by 2 bases; junction bases not matched to a gene: 9. Germline lookup yields CDR1 MDHEN and CDR2 SYDVKM. CDR3 length: 15 residues. CDR3 protein: CATLRQGAPTDTQYF. CDR3 DNA sequence: TGTGCCACCCTCAGACAGGGGGCCCCCACAGATACGCAGTATTTT.

The chain combines TRBV7-9 with TRBJ2-1, with 11 bases fitting TRBD2. Unmatched junction bases numbered 13, after V lost 6 bases and J lost 6 bases. The CDR3 covers 17 residues. The germline V gene encodes CDR1 SEHNR and CDR2 FQNEAQ (reference sequence). This chain's CDR3 is CASSRDSSGGRGNEQFF. The CDR3 bases are TGTGCCAGCAGTCGGGACTCTAGCGGGGGGCGGGGCAATGAGCAGTTCTTC.

The chain is built from TRBV20-1 and TRBJ2-5, with TRBD2 matching over 7 bases. Germline V CDR1 and CDR2: DFQATT, SNEGSKA (reference sequence). CDR3 length equals 16 residues. V trimming: 0 bases; J trimming: 2 bases; junction bases outside the gene matches: 9. In DNA form, the CDR3 reads TGCAGTGCTAGAGAGTGGGGGAGCGGGGCTCAAGAGACCCAGTACTTC. It specifies CSAREWGSGAQETQYF.

A few counts support this clonotype. The chain uses TRBV7-9 and TRBJ2-3; D not certain. Germline V gene lookup returns CDR1 SEHNR and CDR2 FQNEAQ (reference sequence). The V gene lost 5 bases and the J gene lost 4 bases, with 16 bases spanning the gap. The CDR3 length is 15 residues. CDR3 in amino acids: CASSPLVGVPDTQYF. CDR3 in DNA: TGTGCCAGCAGCCCCTTGGTAGGAGTTCCAGATACGCAGTATTTT.

This clonotype came up many times. This chain uses TRBV6-1 with TRBJ2-7; 11 bases line up with TRBD1. This CDR3 contains 15 residues. Germline V gives CDR1 MNHNS, CDR2 SASEGT. V shed 5 bases, J shed 3 bases, and the junction held 6 bases outside the gene matches. The CDR3 DNA reads TGTGCCAGCAGTTACGGGACAGGGGGTTACTACGAGCAGTACTTC. Translation gives CASSYGTGGYYEQYF.

V and J are TRBV5-4 and TRBJ1-3; D may be TRBD1 (6 bases). This CDR3 has 13 amino acids. V lost 4 bases, J lost 8 bases, and 13 bases lay in between. In germline, CDR1 is SGHNT, CDR2 YYREEE (reference sequence). The CDR3 loop reads CASSMDRSYTIYF. CDR3 coding DNA: TGTGCCAGCAGCATGGACAGATCATACACCATATATTTT.

This clonotype has only a few counts. V is TRBV29-1 and J is TRBJ2-5; D is perhaps TRBD2 (6 bases). The germline CDR1 and CDR2 sequences are SQVTM and ANQGSEA. V gave up 4 bases and J gave up 0 bases, with 12 bases separating them. This CDR3 comprises 14 residues. The CDR3 loop is CSVVLAGYQETQYF. The CDR3 nucleotides are TGCAGCGTTGTCCTTGCGGGGTACCAAGAGACCCAGTACTTC.

This clonotype has at least ten counts. This sequence joins TRBV7-3 and TRBJ1-1; possible D gene TRBD1, 6 bases. Germline assignment: CDR1 SGHTA and CDR2 FQGTGA. CDR3 size: 14 residues. Trimming stripped 3 bases from V and 0 bases from J, with 8 bases between. The CDR3 DNA reads TGTGCCAGCAGCTTCACAGGGATGAACACTGAAGCTTTCTTT. It codes for CASSFTGMNTEAFF.

This clonotype was picked up many times. The chain couples TRBV29-1 to TRBJ2-7; D might be TRBD1 or TRBD2, each matching 6 bases. Per the germline V gene, CDR1 is SQVTM and CDR2 is ANQGSEA. V was cut by 6 bases and J by 0 bases, with 18 bases left in between. CDR3 length: 15 residues. The CDR3 DNA reads as TGCAGCGTCGGAGGGGGTCCGGGGAGCTCCTACGAGCAGTACTTC. Encoded protein: CSVGGGPGSSYEQYF.

The chain is built from TRBV19 and TRBJ2-1; D tentatively fits TRBD1 or TRBD2 (5 bases each). The germline V and J ends were trimmed by 7 bases and 4 bases, with 17 bases remaining between them. The germline V gene has CDR1 LNHDA and CDR2 SQIVND (reference sequence). This CDR3 has 15 amino acids. The DNA of the CDR3 is TGTGCCAGTACCCTCCATGGGGGTTCATACAATGAGCAGTTCTTC. Amino acid sequence: CASTLHGGSYNEQFF.

CDR3 loop: CASSIGTGSAEQYF. CDR3 nucleotide sequence: TGTGCCAGCAGTATCGGGACAGGGTCCGCCGAGCAGTACTTC. This sequence joins TRBV2 and TRBJ2-7, with 9 bases fitting TRBD1. The CDR3 has 14 residues. The trim removed 5 bases at V and 6 bases at J, leaving 8 bases unmatched. Per the germline V gene, CDR1 is SNHLY and CDR2 is FYNNEI.

The chain is built from TRBV5-8 and TRBJ1-6, with TRBD1 matching over 9 bases. The CDR3 contains 16 residues. The V and J ends lost 2 bases and 7 bases, in that order; junction bases with no gene match: 7. Germline V gene lookup returns CDR1 SGHTS and CDR2 YDEGEE. The CDR3 region has the DNA TGTGCCAGCAGCTTACGGAAGACAGGGGGAAATTCACCCCTCCACTTT. Translating it yields CASSLRKTGGNSPLHF.

This clonotype occurred many times. The V gene is TRBV3-1, the J gene TRBJ1-2, with TRBD1 matching over 7 bases. The trim removed 1 base at V and 2 bases at J, leaving 4 bases unmatched. From germline, CDR1 is LGHDT and CDR2 YNNKEL (reference sequence). The CDR3 spans 15 residues. The CDR3 loop is CASSQVQGRNYGYTF. The CDR3, as DNA: TGTGCCAGCAGCCAAGTACAGGGGAGAAACTATGGCTACACCTTC.

In its sample, this clonotype was seen many times. V is TRBV18 and J is TRBJ1-1; D ambiguous. CDR3 length equals 10 residues. The germline gives CDR1 KGHSH, CDR2 LQKENI. V gave up 0 bases and J gave up 11 bases, with 4 bases separating them. The DNA for the CDR3 is TGTGCCAGCTCACCACCATTCGCTTTCTTT. This sequence encodes CASSPPFAFF.

This clonotype has a count of ten or more. The chain joins TRBV3-1 to TRBJ2-1; 12 bases line up with TRBD2. The CDR3 runs 18 residues. Per the germline V gene, CDR1 is LGHDT and CDR2 is YNNKEL (reference sequence). The junction had 15 bases not matched to a gene; V was cut back by 0 bases and J by 12 bases. CDR3 nucleotide sequence: TGTGCCAGCAGCCAAGATTTACTAGCGGGGGGACTTACCCAGGGGCAGTTCTTC. This sequence encodes CASSQDLLAGGLTQGQFF.

This clonotype was observed many times. The chain recombines TRBV11-3 with TRBJ1-1, with D possibly matching TRBD1 (5 bases). V lost 2 bases, J lost 5 bases, and 15 bases lay in between. The CDR3 spans 15 residues. Germline V gives CDR1 SGHNT, CDR2 YENEEA. In DNA, the CDR3 is TGTGCCAGCAGCTTAAACGGGGGGTCGGGGACTGAAGCTTTCTTT. This codes for CASSLNGGSGTEAFF.

This clonotype was detected many times. The chain couples TRBV11-2 to TRBJ2-2; no clear D. V was trimmed by 0 bases and J by 9 bases, leaving 11 bases between them. Germline values: CDR1 SGHAT, CDR2 FQNNGV. The CDR3 totals 14 residues. The CDR3 region is CASSLEGSSWELFF. In DNA form, the CDR3 reads TGTGCCAGCAGCTTAGAGGGCAGCTCTTGGGAGCTGTTTTTT.

The table lists this clonotype with many counts. The gene calls are TRBV10-3 and TRBJ2-5; D is possibly TRBD1 (6 bases). Looked up from germline, CDR1 is ENHRY and CDR2 is SYGVKD. The germline V and J ends were trimmed by 4 bases and 1 base, with 10 bases remaining between them. This CDR3 has 14 residues. CDR3: CAISVQGFQETQYF. CDR3 nucleotides: TGTGCCATCAGTGTCCAGGGGTTCCAAGAGACCCAGTACTTC.

This clonotype showed up just a few times. The rearrangement joins TRBV9 to TRBJ2-3, with 10 bases identical to TRBD2. V was pared by 4 bases and J by 6 bases, with 14 bases of the junction left unmatched. Germline V gene lookup returns CDR1 SGDLS and CDR2 YYNGEE. There are 17 residues in the CDR3. CDR3 coding DNA: TGTGCCAGCAGCCCCGAAAAACGAGCGGGGGGGCAGGATACGCAGTATTTT. This sequence encodes CASSPEKRAGGQDTQYF.

This clonotype was recorded many times. The J gene is TRBJ1-2, the V gene TRBV20-1; D call uncertain. Trimming left V 0 bases short and J 7 bases short, with 24 bases between. This CDR3 has 17 residues. Germline V gene data show CDR1 as DFQATT and CDR2 as SNEGSKA (reference sequence). This CDR3 reads CSAREAGRSDPHRGYTF. CDR3 DNA: TGCAGTGCTAGAGAAGCGGGGAGGTCTGATCCCCATCGTGGCTACACCTTC.

V gene TRBV18 combines with J gene TRBJ2-2, with D possibly TRBD1 on 6 matching bases. Deletions cut 2 bases from V and 1 base from J, with 14 bases between. Germline CDR1 and CDR2: KGHSH and LQKENI. The CDR3 spans 17 residues. The CDR3 DNA follows: TGTGCCAGCTCACCATTAGGTGGGGGCCAGAACACCGGGGAGCTGTTTTTT. Protein product: CASSPLGGGQNTGELFF.

This clonotype was found many times. V and J are TRBV27 and TRBJ1-2; 9 bases fit TRBD1. The CDR3 contains 14 residues. The V and J ends lost 5 bases and 7 bases, in that order; junction bases with no gene match: 8. CDR1 is MNHEY, CDR2 SMNVEV, per germline (reference sequence). The CDR3 nucleotides are TGTGCCAGCAGTCCCGACAGGGGGAGAGCTGGCTACACCTTC. It is translated as CASSPDRGRAGYTF.

This clonotype was counted ten times or more. V is TRBV24-1 and J is TRBJ2-3, with D uncertain. CDR1 is KGHDR and CDR2 is SFDVKD in the germline V gene. The CDR3 contains 13 residues. Trimming cost V 1 base and J 5 bases, with 6 bases left between them. The CDR3: CATSDFGRDTQYF. The CDR3 nucleotides read TGTGCCACCAGTGATTTCGGGCGAGATACGCAGTATTTT.

This clonotype appeared many times. The junction shows a germline mismatch at one end, possibly a read error. V usage is TRBV7-7 and J usage is TRBJ2-7; 8 bases agree with TRBD1. The germline V gene encodes CDR1 SSHAT and CDR2 FNYEAQ (reference sequence). There are 13 residues in the CDR3. This CDR3 is CASSADRGNEQYF. CDR3 DNA: TGTGCTAGCAGCGCAGACAGGGGTAACGAGCAGTACTTC.

The V and J genes are TRBV5-6 and TRBJ2-4; D is unclear. The CDR3 sequence is 13 residues long. Germline loops: CDR1 SGHDT, CDR2 YYEEEE. Trimming removed 3 bases from V and 6 bases from J, with 10 bases in between. The CDR3 here is CASSSPALNIQYF. The CDR3 coding sequence is TGTGCCAGCAGCTCCCCCGCGCTAAACATTCAGTACTTC.

DNA of the CDR3: TGCAGCGTTAGGAATCTGGGGCAGATACCTGGCAATGAGCAGTTCTTC. This encodes CSVRNLGQIPGNEQFF. J is TRBJ2-1 and V is TRBV29-1; perhaps TRBD1 as D (5 bases). Trimming left V 5 bases short and J 6 bases short, with 23 bases between. CDR1 is SQVTM, CDR2 ANQGSEA, per germline. This CDR3 contains 16 residues.

There are many counts of this clonotype. The chain carries TRBV12-3 or TRBV12-4 and TRBJ2-2, with D tentatively TRBD1 or TRBD2 (5 bases each). This CDR3 is 17 amino acids long. V shed 6 bases and J shed 6 bases, with 23 bases lying between them. The DNA for the CDR3 is TGTGCCAGCAGGACCGATACCTCGGGGCCCCTCGCCGGGGAGCTGTTTTTT. Residues: CASRTDTSGPLAGELFF.

The chain recombines TRBV12-5 with TRBJ2-1, with 11 bases matching TRBD2. This CDR3 is 15 amino acids long. V shed 9 bases, J shed 3 bases, and the junction held 7 bases outside the gene matches. Germline loops: CDR1 LGHNT, CDR2 FRNRAP. CDR3 DNA sequence: TGTGCTAGCTCTGGGACTAGCGGACGCTACAATGAGCAGTTCTTC. Protein product: CASSGTSGRYNEQFF.

This clonotype was counted at least ten times. The V call is TRBV6-2 or TRBV6-3, the J call TRBJ1-5; D perhaps matches TRBD1 (6 bases). The germline gives CDR1 MNHEY, CDR2 SVGEGT. V was shortened by 8 bases and J by 6 bases, with 26 bases between the two germline ends. The CDR3 consists of 17 residues. This CDR3 is CASSSTRDIIRRQPQHF. The CDR3 DNA reads as TGTGCCAGCTCTTCTACTCGGGACATAATACGACGTCAGCCCCAGCATTTT.

The CDR3 region is CATSRVLNQETQYF. The CDR3 DNA reads as TGTGCCACCAGCAGAGTCCTGAACCAAGAGACCCAGTACTTC. The V call is TRBV15, the J call TRBJ2-5; D is ambiguous. Per germline, CDR1 LNHNV and CDR2 YYDKDF (reference sequence). V lost 1 base and J lost 0, with 6 bases in between. The CDR3 runs to 14 residues.